This entry lists 21 T cell receptor beta chains sequenced from one sample in a study of cytomegalovirus exposure and HLA in healthy donors. The protocol was immunoSEQ multiplex PCR, while the TCRdb copy is restricted to in-frame clones and leaves out a portion. The data contain around 250,000 clones, 90% of them singletons. The sequencing input was PBMCs. Receptor source: a woman between 18 and 29 years old in good health and CMV-seronegative.

This chain uses TRBV5-1 with TRBJ2-4; 11 bases are shared with TRBD1. Unmatched junction bases numbered 6, after V lost 4 bases and J lost 0 bases. Germline loops: CDR1 SGHRS, CDR2 YFSETQ. The CDR3 extends over 17 amino acids. The CDR3 DNA reads as TGCGCCAGCAGCGAGGACAGGGGGCTAATAGCCAAAAACATTCAGTACTTC. Encoded protein: CASSEDRGLIAKNIQYF.

The rearrangement links TRBV6-5 to TRBJ2-7; D perhaps matches TRBD2 (5 bases). Germline lookup yields CDR1 MNHEY and CDR2 SVGAGI. V lost 5 bases, J lost 6 bases, and 17 bases lay in between. This CDR3 has 14 residues. In DNA, the CDR3 is TGTGCCAGCAGTCCGTCACTAGAATTCCTCGAGCAGTACTTC. Protein: CASSPSLEFLEQYF.

The chain joins TRBV27 to TRBJ2-7; 9 bases agree with TRBD2. The CDR3 loop spans 15 amino acids. Germline CDR1 reads MNHEY; CDR2 reads SMNVEV (reference sequence). V shed 2 bases, J shed 3 bases, and the junction held 5 bases outside the gene matches. The CDR3 reads CASSLSGGPRYEQYV. The CDR3 region has the DNA TGTGCCAGCAGTTTAAGCGGGGGGCCCCGCTACGAGCAGTACGTC.

A note on this clone: The same CDR3 can be traced to other DNA sequences in this sample. The chain carries TRBV20-1 and TRBJ1-1; a possible D gene is TRBD1 (5 bases). Trimming removed 6 bases at V and 7 bases at J, with 12 bases between. The CDR3 contains 11 residues. CDR1 DFQATT and CDR2 SNEGSKA come from the germline V gene (reference sequence). The CDR3 spells CSASGGGEAFF. The CDR3 coding sequence is TGCAGTGCAAGTGGGGGGGGTGAAGCTTTCTTT.

CDR3 in DNA: TGTGCCACCAGCAGAGATCTCAACGGGAACTATGGCTACACCTTC. This codes for CATSRDLNGNYGYTF. The V gene is TRBV15, the J gene TRBJ1-2; D gene uncertain. Germline CDR1 reads LNHNV; CDR2 reads YYDKDF (reference sequence). Trimming shortened V by 0 bases and J by 2 bases, and 10 bases separated the two germline ends. The CDR3 contains 15 residues. Drawing the rest from reference TRBV15 and TRBJ1-2, the complete variable domain is DAMVIQNPRYQVTQFGKPVTLSCSQTLNHNVMYWYQQKSSQAPKLLFHYYDKDFNNEADTPDNFQSRRPNTSFCFLDIRSPGLGDTAMYLCATSRDLNGNYGYTFGSGTRLTVV.

This chain links TRBV9 with TRBJ2-5, with 7 bases that match TRBD2. The CDR3 contains 17 residues. V shed 0 bases and J 4 bases; nucleotides not matched to a gene: 12. Germline lookup yields CDR1 SGDLS and CDR2 YYNGEE. The CDR3 DNA sequence: TGTGCCAGCAGCGTAGGGCGGACTAGTGGGGATCCAGAGACCCAGTACTTC. It yields the protein CASSVGRTSGDPETQYF.

This clone was seen once. This chain uses TRBV6-6 with TRBJ2-3, with 8 bases lining up with TRBD2. CDR1 is MNHNY and CDR2 is SVGAGI in the germline V gene (reference sequence). The CDR3 covers 16 residues. V shed 4 bases and J 6 bases; nucleotides not matched to a gene: 12. The CDR3 region is CASSFPAVGGADTQYF. The CDR3 DNA follows: TGTGCCAGCAGTTTCCCCGCCGTCGGGGGGGCGGATACGCAGTATTTT.

This clone was seen only once. V is TRBV28 and J is TRBJ2-7, with TRBD2 as a possible D gene (6 bases). CDR3 length: 12 residues. The germline CDR1 and CDR2 sequences are MDHEN and SYDVKM. Trimming removed 7 bases from V and 4 bases from J, with 11 bases in between. This CDR3 is CASTPGTYEQYF. The CDR3 coding sequence is TGTGCCAGCACCCCCGGGACTTACGAGCAGTACTTC. The variable domain in full, with the rest retrieved from reference TRBV28 and TRBJ2-7, is DVKVTQSSRYLVKRTGEKVFLECVQDMDHENMFWYRQDPGLGLRLIYFSYDVKMKEKGDIPEGYSVSREKKERFSLILESASTNQTSMYLCASTPGTYEQYFGPGTRLTVT.

As DNA, the CDR3 is TGCAGTGCCAGCGAGGAGGTTAGGGCTTTCTTT. Its translation is CSASEEVRAFF. This sequence joins TRBV20-1 and TRBJ1-1; D is undetermined. The V gene's germline CDR1 is DFQATT and CDR2 SNEGSKA (reference sequence). The CDR3 length is 11 residues. V dropped 6 bases and J dropped 11 bases, with 16 bases sitting between them.

The chain has TRBV6-5 and TRBJ1-5; D remains ambiguous. This CDR3 region has 12 residues. The V gene lost 6 bases and the J gene lost 6 bases, with 9 bases spanning the gap. Germline V gene sequence: CDR1 MNHEY, CDR2 SVGAGI. The CDR3 region is CASSPGSQPQHF. DNA for the CDR3: TGTGCCAGCAGCCCGGGGAGTCAGCCCCAGCATTTT.

This clone was seen a few times. The chain uses TRBV5-1 and TRBJ1-2, with a possible D match to TRBD1 (6 bases). This CDR3 has 14 amino acids. CDR1 and CDR2 from the germline V gene are SGHRS and YFSETQ. V lost 4 bases and J 1 base, leaving 11 bases between the germline ends. The CDR3 region is CASSPQDSNYGYTF. CDR3 in DNA: TGCGCCAGCAGCCCTCAGGACAGTAACTATGGCTACACCTTC.

A note on this clone: This CDR3 is missing its conserved last phenylalanine or tryptophan, likely due to a read error. Because the CDR3's place on the DNA is in doubt, the DNA is left out and the CDR3 is given as listed by TCRdb. V and J are TRBV12-5 and TRBJ1-1; TRBD1, the D gene given by the table, was not confirmed from the DNA. A total of 10 residues make up the CDR3, ends included. The germline V gene encodes CDR1 LGHNT and CDR2 FRNRAP. The CDR3 here is CASGWSTAPS.

The rearrangement uses TRBV28 and TRBJ2-1; 15 bases agree with TRBD2. There are 21 residues in the CDR3. Germline loops: CDR1 MDHEN, CDR2 SYDVKM. The J segment lost 2 bases and the V segment lost 3 bases, leaving 14 bases of the junction unmatched. CDR3: CASSFILRTSGGAGTYNEQFF. The DNA for the CDR3 is TGTGCCAGCAGTTTCATCCTCAGGACTAGCGGGGGGGCCGGCACCTACAATGAGCAGTTCTTC.

The V gene is TRBV5-1, the J gene TRBJ2-5; 7 bases match TRBD1. Germline V lookup: CDR1 SGHRS, CDR2 YFSETQ. With 6 bases clipped from V and 0 bases from J, the junction kept 5 bases outside the gene matches. The CDR3 totals 14 residues. CDR3 coding DNA: TGCGCCAGCACCCACGGACAGGACCAAGAGACCCAGTACTTC. Translated, it gives CASTHGQDQETQYF. Filled out from reference TRBV5-1 and TRBJ2-5, the complete variable domain reads KAGVTQTPRYLIKTRGQQVTLSCSPISGHRSVSWYQQTPGQGLQFLFEYFSETQRNKGNFPGRFSGRQFSNSRSEMNVSTLELGDSALYLCASTHGQDQETQYFGPGTRLLVL.

The rearrangement joins TRBV6-1 to TRBJ1-4; 7 positions agree with TRBD1. With 3 bases clipped from V and 10 bases from J, the junction kept 11 bases outside the gene matches. Germline values: CDR1 MNHNS, CDR2 SASEGT. The CDR3 runs 15 residues. The CDR3 spells CASSDTRQGSVKLFF. The CDR3 nucleotides are TGTGCCAGCAGTGACACACGACAGGGCTCCGTAAAACTGTTTTTT.

The rearrangement joins TRBV27 to TRBJ2-3, with 11 positions matching TRBD2. Per the germline V gene, CDR1 is MNHEY and CDR2 is SMNVEV (reference sequence). The J segment lost 4 bases and the V segment lost 5 bases, leaving 5 bases of the junction unmatched. CDR3 length equals 15 residues. The CDR3 loop is CASSISGGAADTQYF. For the CDR3, the DNA is TGTGCCAGCAGTATTAGCGGGGGGGCGGCAGATACGCAGTATTTT.

Only one count was recorded for this clone. The gene calls are TRBV27 and TRBJ2-3; 9 bases agree with TRBD2. Losses at the gene ends were 0 bases for V and 1 base for J; bases not matched to a gene: 2. In germline, CDR1 is MNHEY, CDR2 SMNVEV (reference sequence). This CDR3 region has 16 residues. The DNA for the CDR3 is TGTGCCAGCAGTTTATCGGCTAGCGGGGGCACAGATACGCAGTATTTT. Amino acid sequence: CASSLSASGGTDTQYF.

The chain combines TRBV19 with TRBJ1-1; D ambiguous. Per germline, CDR1 LNHDA and CDR2 SQIVND (reference sequence). The CDR3 has 13 residues. Trimming left V 10 bases short and J 4 bases short, with 16 bases between. CDR3 amino acids: CATGVAYGTEAFF. DNA of the CDR3: TGTGCCACGGGTGTAGCGTATGGCACTGAAGCTTTCTTT.

Note on this clone: The sample carries other DNA sequences with the same CDR3. This rearrangement joins TRBV28 to TRBJ1-1, with D maybe TRBD1 (5 bases). CDR1 and CDR2 (germline): MDHEN, SYDVKM. The germline V and J ends were trimmed by 5 bases and 1 base, with 8 bases remaining between them. The CDR3 contains 13 residues. The CDR3 loop is CASSLTENTEAFF. In nucleotides, the CDR3 is TGTGCCAGCAGTCTGACAGAGAACACTGAAGCTTTCTTT.

This sequence joins TRBV10-2 and TRBJ2-7; the D gene is possibly TRBD1 (6 bases). Germline V gene lookup returns CDR1 WSHSY and CDR2 SAAADI. V was cut by 7 bases and J by 0 bases, with 16 bases left in between. This CDR3 comprises 15 residues. In nucleotides, the CDR3 is TGCGCCAGCAACCCAGGGCAGGGGAGCTCCTACGAGCAGTACGTC. Translation: CASNPGQGSSYEQYV.

V is TRBV29-1 and J is TRBJ2-7; 9 positions agree with TRBD1. From germline, CDR1 is SQVTM and CDR2 ANQGSEA. The CDR3 is 12 amino acids. With 7 bases clipped from V and 7 bases from J, the junction kept 8 bases outside the gene matches. The CDR3 region is CSAWTGAEEQYF. The DNA of the CDR3 is TGCAGCGCTTGGACAGGGGCGGAAGAGCAGTACTTC.